This T cell receptor beta chain was identified during a study of blood T cell repertoires in COVID-19. Study details: Sites across the United States, Italy and Spain contributed samples from acute and convalescent COVID-19. PBMCs, B-cell-depleted T cells, or T cells were the source of the cDNA or gDNA that made up the material.

The CDR3 consists of 13 residues. Trimming cost V 5 bases and J 6 bases, with 14 bases left between them. Germline V gives CDR1 ENHRY, CDR2 SYGVKD. This clone was seen once. In the source study's methods: It was from reference gene primer amplification that nucleated cell counts were estimated. Produced via immunoSEQ multiplex PCR; TCRdb's table is partial and in-frame only. That table supplies the V and J calls and clone size; D and trimming were determined from the DNA. The top ten hold about 8.6% of the sample, which has approximately 280,000 clones, around 90% seen once. The source material was peripheral blood. The gene calls are TRBV10-3 and TRBJ2-7; D is possibly TRBD1 (6 bases). This sequence originates from a man younger than 30 with active or convalescent COVID-19. The CDR3 sequence is CAISLQGGSEQYF. CDR3 DNA: TGTGCCATCAGTCTACAGGGTGGAAGCGAGCAGTACTTC.